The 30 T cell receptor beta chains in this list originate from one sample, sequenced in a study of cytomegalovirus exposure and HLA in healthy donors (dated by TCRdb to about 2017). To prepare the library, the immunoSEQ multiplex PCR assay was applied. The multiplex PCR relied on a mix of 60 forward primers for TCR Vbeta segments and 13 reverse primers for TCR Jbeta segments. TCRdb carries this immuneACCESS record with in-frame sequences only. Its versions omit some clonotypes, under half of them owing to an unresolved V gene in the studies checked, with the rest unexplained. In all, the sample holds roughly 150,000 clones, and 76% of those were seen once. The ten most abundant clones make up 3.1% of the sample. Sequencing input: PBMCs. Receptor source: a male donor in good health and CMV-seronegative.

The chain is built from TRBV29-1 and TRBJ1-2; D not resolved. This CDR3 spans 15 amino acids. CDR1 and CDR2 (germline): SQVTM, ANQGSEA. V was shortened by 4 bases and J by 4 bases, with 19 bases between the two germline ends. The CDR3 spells CSVGSGGKRSYGYTF. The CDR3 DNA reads TGCAGCGTTGGGTCTGGAGGGAAACGGAGCTATGGCTACACCTTC.

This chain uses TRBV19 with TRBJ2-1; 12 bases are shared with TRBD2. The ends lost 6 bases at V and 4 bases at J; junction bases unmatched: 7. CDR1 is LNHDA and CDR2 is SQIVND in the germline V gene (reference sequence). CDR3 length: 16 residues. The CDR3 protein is CASSRRTSGTYNEQFF. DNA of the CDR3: TGTGCCAGTAGCCGAAGGACTAGCGGGACTTACAATGAGCAGTTCTTC.

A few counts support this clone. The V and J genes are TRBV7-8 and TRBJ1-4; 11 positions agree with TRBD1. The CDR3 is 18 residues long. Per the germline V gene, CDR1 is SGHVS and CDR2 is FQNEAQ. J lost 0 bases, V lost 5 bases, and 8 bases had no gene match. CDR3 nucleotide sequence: TGTGCCAGCAGCAACCGGGCGGGACAGGGGGCAACTAATGAAAAACTGTTTTTT. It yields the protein CASSNRAGQGATNEKLFF.

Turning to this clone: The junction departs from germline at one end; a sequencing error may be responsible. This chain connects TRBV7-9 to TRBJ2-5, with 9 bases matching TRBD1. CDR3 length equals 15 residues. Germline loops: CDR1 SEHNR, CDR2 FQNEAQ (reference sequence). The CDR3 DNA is TGTTCCAGCAGCTTAGGGGACAGGGCAGGGGAGACCCAGTACTTC. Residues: CSSSLGDRAGETQYF.

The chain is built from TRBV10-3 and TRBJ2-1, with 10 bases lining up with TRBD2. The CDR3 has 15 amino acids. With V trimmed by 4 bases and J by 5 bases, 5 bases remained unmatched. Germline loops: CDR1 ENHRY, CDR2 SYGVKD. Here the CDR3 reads CAISVALAGHNEQFF. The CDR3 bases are TGTGCCATCAGTGTAGCACTAGCGGGGCACAATGAGCAGTTCTTC.

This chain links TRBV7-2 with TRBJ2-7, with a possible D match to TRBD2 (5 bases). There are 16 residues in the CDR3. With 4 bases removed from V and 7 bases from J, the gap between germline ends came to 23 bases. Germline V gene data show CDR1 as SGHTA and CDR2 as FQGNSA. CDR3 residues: CASSSSSGNTRSEQYF. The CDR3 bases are TGTGCCAGCAGCTCCTCGTCGGGAAACACTCGTTCGGAGCAGTACTTC.

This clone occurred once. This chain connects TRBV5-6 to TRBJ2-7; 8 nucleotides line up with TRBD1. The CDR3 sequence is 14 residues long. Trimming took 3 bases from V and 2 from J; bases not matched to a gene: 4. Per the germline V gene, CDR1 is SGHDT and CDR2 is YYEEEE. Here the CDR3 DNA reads TGTGCCAGCAGCTATGGACAGGGTCCCTACGAGCAGTACTTC. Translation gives CASSYGQGPYEQYF.

Here the CDR3 reads CASSLEAYNEQFF. The CDR3 DNA follows: TGTGCCAGCTCACTCGAGGCCTACAATGAGCAGTTCTTC. The chain has TRBV18 and TRBJ2-1; D gene unclear. In germline, CDR1 is KGHSH, CDR2 LQKENI. The V end lost 4 bases, the J end lost 2 bases, and 6 bases lay between the germline ends. The CDR3 runs to 13 residues.

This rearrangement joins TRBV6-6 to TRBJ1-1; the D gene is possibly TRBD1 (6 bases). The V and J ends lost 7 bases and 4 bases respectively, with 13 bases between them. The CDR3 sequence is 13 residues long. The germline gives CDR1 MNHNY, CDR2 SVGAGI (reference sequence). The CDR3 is CASTRGGITEAFF. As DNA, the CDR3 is TGTGCCAGCACTAGGGGGGGGATCACTGAAGCTTTCTTT.

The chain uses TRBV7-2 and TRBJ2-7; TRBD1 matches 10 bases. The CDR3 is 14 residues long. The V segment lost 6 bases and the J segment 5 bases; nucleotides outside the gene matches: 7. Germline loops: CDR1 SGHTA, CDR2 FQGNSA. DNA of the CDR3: TGTGCCAGCAGACCGGGACAGGGGAGCCACGAGCAGTACTTC. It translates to CASRPGQGSHEQYF.

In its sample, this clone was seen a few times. The CDR3 here is CASSLERGRGPSYEQYF. Written as DNA, the CDR3 is TGTGCCAGCAGCTTGGAGCGGGGGAGGGGGCCCTCCTACGAGCAGTACTTC. The chain links TRBV5-5 to TRBJ2-7, with D perhaps matching TRBD2 (8 bases). There are 17 residues in the CDR3. Germline V lookup: CDR1 SGHKS, CDR2 YYEKEE (reference sequence). V gave up 0 bases and J gave up 0 bases, with 16 bases separating them.

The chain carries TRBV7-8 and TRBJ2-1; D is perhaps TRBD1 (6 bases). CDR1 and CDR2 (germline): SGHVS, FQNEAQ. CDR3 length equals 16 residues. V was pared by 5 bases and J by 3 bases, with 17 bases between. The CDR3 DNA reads TGTGCCAGCAGCCGCCTCACAGGGATCTTCTACAATGAGCAGTTCTTC. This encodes CASSRLTGIFYNEQFF.

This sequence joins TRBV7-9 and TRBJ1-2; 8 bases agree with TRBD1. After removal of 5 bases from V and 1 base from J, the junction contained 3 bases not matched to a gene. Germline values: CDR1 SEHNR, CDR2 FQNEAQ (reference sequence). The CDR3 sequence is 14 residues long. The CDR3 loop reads CASSRDRHNYGYTF. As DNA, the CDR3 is TGTGCCAGCAGCCGGGACAGGCATAACTATGGCTACACCTTC.

The CDR3 DNA reads TGCGCCAGCAGCTTGGTTTCAAACTCCTACAATGAGCAGTTCTTC. Amino acid sequence: CASSLVSNSYNEQFF. The V gene is TRBV5-1, the J gene TRBJ2-1; D remains ambiguous. The CDR3 is 15 residues long. Germline V gives CDR1 SGHRS, CDR2 YFSETQ. The V end lost 0 bases, the J end lost 0 bases, and 7 bases lay between the germline ends.

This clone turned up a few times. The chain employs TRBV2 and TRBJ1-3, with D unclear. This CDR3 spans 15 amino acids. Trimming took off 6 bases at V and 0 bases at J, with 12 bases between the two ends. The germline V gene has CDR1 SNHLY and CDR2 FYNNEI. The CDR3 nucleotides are TGTGCCAGCAGGCGACTCACGGACTCTGGAAACACCATATATTTT. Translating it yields CASRRLTDSGNTIYF.

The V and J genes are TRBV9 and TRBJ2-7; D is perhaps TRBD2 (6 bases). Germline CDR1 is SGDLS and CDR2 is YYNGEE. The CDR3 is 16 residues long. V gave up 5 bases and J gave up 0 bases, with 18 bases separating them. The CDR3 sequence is CASSPSWDGSSYEQYF. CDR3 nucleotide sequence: TGTGCCAGCAGTCCTTCGTGGGACGGGAGCTCCTACGAGCAGTACTTC.

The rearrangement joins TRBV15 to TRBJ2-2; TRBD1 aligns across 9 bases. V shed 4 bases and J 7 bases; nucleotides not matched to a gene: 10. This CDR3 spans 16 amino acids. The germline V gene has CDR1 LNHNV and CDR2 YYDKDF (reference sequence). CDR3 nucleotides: TGTGCCACCAGCATCCGGGACAGGGTCCGGGTCGGGGAGCTGTTTTTT. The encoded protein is CATSIRDRVRVGELFF.

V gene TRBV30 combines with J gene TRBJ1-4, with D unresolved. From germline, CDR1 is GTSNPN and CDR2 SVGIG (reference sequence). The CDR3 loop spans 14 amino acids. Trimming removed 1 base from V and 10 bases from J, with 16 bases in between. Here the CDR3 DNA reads TGTGCCTGGAGTGATCGTAGGCGGTCTGGAAAACTGTTTTTT. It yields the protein CAWSDRRRSGKLFF.

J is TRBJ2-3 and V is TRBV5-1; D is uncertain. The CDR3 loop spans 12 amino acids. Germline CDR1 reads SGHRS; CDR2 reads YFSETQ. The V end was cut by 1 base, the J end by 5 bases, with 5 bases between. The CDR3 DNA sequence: TGCGCCAGCAGCTTGTCGGTAGATACGCAGTATTTT. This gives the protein CASSLSVDTQYF. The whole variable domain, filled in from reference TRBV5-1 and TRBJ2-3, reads KAGVTQTPRYLIKTRGQQVTLSCSPISGHRSVSWYQQTPGQGLQFLFEYFSETQRNKGNFPGRFSGRQFSNSRSEMNVSTLELGDSALYLCASSLSVDTQYFGPGTRLTVL.

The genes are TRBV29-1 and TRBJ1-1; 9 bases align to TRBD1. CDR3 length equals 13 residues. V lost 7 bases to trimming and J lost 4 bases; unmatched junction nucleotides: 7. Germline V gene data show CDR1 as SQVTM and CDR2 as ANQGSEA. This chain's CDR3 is CSARDRVGTEAFF. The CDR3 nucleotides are TGCAGCGCCAGGGACAGGGTAGGCACTGAAGCTTTCTTT.

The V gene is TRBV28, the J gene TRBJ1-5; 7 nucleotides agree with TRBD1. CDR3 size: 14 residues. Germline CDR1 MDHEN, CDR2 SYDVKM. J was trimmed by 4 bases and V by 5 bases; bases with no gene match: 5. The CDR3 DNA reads TGTGCCAGCAGTCGGACAGGTAGGAATCAGCCCCAGCATTTT. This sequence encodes CASSRTGRNQPQHF.

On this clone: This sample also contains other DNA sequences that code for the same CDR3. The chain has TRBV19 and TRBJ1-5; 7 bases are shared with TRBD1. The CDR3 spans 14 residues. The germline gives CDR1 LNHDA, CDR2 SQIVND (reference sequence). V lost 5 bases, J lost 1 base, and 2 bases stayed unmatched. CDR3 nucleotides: TGTGCCAGTAGTGCGACAGGGAGCAATCAGCCCCAGCATTTT. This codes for CASSATGSNQPQHF.

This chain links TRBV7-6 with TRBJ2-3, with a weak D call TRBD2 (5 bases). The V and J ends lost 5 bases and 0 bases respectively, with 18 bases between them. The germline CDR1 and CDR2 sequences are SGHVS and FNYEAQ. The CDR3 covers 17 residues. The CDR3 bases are TGTGCCAGCAGCAGCGGCCTAGCCCCATCTAGCACAGATACGCAGTATTTT. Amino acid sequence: CASSSGLAPSSTDTQYF.

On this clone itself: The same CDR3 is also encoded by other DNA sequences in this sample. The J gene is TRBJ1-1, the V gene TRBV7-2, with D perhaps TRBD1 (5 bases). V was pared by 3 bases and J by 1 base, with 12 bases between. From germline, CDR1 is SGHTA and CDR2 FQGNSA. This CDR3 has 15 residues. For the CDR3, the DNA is TGTGCCAGCAGCTTGGGGGGGGTTACGAACACTGAAGCTTTCTTT. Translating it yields CASSLGGVTNTEAFF. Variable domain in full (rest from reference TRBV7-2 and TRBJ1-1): GAGVSQSPSNKVTEKGKDVELRCDPISGHTALYWYRQSLGQGLEFLIYFQGNSAPDKSGLPSDRFSAERTGGSVSTLTIQRTQQEDSAVYLCASSLGGVTNTEAFFGQGTRLTVV.

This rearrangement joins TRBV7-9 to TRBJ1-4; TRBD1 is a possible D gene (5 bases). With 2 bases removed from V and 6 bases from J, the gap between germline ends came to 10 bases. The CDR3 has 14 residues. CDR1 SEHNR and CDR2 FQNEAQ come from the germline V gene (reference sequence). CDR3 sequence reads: CASSLIQGHEKLFF. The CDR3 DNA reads TGTGCCAGCAGCTTAATCCAGGGTCATGAAAAACTGTTTTTT.

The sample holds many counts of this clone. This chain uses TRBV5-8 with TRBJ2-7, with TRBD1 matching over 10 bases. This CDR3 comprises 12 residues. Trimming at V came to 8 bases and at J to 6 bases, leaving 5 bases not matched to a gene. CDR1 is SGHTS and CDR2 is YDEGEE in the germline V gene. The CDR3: CARRQGALEQYF. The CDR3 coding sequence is TGTGCCAGGAGACAGGGGGCTCTCGAGCAGTACTTC.

The CDR3 DNA sequence: TGTGCCAGCAGCTCCCGGACAGGGGGAAGTCAGCCCCAGCATTTT. Its protein is CASSSRTGGSQPQHF. The chain employs TRBV7-8 and TRBJ1-5; 10 bases agree with TRBD1. The V gene's germline CDR1 is SGHVS and CDR2 FQNEAQ. After removal of 4 bases from V and 6 bases from J, the junction contained 6 bases not matched to a gene. The CDR3 extends over 15 amino acids.

The DNA for the CDR3 is TGTGCCAGCAGTTTAAGGCAGGGGGTCGTCACTGAAGCTTTCTTT. As protein: CASSLRQGVVTEAFF. This chain joins TRBV27 and TRBJ1-1; 7 nucleotides line up with TRBD1. Trimming removed 2 bases from V and 4 bases from J; junction bases left unmatched: 7. The CDR3 has 15 amino acids. CDR1 is MNHEY and CDR2 is SMNVEV in the germline V gene (reference sequence).

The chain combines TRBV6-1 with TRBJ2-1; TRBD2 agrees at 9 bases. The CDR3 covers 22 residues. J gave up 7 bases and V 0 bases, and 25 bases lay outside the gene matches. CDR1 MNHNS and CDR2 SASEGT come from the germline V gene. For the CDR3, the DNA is TGTGCCAGCAGTGAAGCGATCACACCAGGGGATTTGGGAGCGGGAGGAAGTAATGAGCAGTTCTTC. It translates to CASSEAITPGDLGAGGSNEQFF.

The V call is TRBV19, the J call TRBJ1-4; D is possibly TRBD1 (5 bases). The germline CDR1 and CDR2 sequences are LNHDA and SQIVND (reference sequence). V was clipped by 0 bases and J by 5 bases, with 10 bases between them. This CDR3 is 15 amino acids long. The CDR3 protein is CASSIDIGANEKLFF. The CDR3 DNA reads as TGTGCCAGTAGTATAGATATAGGGGCGAATGAAAAACTGTTTTTT.